This T cell receptor beta chain was retrieved from a study of T cell repertoires in cytomegalovirus infection. On this clonotype: Its antigen is unknown.

TCRdb redid the calling of the reads with MiXCR, one entry per CDR3 protein. The data hold 750,000 to 900,000 distinct CDR3 sequences, with under 35% observed a single time. This CDR3 has 16 amino acids. With V trimmed by 5 bases and J by 5 bases, 10 bases remained unmatched. The V and J genes are TRBV12-3 or TRBV12-4 and TRBJ2-1; 9 bases map to TRBD2. The sample here was cultured CD8+ T cells from PBMCs, taken from culture after CMV antigen stimulation. The sequence derives from a human donor in good health (CMV status not recorded). Some clones in this sample may be carry-over from other donors' samples. The CDR3 loop reads CASSIPLERGDNEQFF. CDR3 nucleotides: TGTGCCAGCAGTATCCCCCTTGAGCGGGGGGACAATGAGCAGTTCTTC.